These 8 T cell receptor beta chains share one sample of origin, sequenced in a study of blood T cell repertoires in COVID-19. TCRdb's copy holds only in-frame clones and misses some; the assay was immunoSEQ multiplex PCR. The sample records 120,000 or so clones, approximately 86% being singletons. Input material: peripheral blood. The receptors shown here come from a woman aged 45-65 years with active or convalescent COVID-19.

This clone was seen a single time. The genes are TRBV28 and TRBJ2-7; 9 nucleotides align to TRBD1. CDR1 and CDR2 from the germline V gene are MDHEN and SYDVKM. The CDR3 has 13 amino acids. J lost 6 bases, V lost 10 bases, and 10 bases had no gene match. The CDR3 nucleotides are TGTGCCAATTCACCGGGACAGGGTCGCGAGCAGTACTTC. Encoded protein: CANSPGQGREQYF.

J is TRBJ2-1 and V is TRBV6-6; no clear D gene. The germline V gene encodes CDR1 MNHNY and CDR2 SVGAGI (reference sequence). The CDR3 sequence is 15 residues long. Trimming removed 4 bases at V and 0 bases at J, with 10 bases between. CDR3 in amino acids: CASSSTISSYNEQFF. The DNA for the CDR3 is TGTGCCAGCAGTTCAACAATCAGCTCCTACAATGAGCAGTTCTTC.

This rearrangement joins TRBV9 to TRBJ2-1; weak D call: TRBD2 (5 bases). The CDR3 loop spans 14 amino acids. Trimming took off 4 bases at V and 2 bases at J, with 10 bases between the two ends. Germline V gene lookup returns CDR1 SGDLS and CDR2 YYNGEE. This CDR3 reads CASSPAGTYNEQFF. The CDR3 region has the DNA TGTGCCAGCAGCCCTGCGGGTACCTACAATGAGCAGTTCTTC.

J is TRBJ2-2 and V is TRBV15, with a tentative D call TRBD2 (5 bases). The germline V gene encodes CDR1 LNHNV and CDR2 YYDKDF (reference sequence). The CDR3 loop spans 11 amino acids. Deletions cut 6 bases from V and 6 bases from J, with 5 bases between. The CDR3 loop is CATRRAGELFF. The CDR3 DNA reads TGTGCCACCAGGCGGGCCGGGGAGCTGTTTTTT.

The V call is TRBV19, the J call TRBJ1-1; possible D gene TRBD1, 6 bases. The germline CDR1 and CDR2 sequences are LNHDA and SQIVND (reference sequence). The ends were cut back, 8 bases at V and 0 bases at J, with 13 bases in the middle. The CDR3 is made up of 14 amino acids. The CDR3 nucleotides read TGTGCCAGTTCTCGGGGACACCTGAACACTGAAGCTTTCTTT. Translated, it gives CASSRGHLNTEAFF.

This chain's CDR3 is CASSLAGANYGYTF. Here the CDR3 DNA reads TGTGCCAGCAGTTTAGCCGGTGCTAACTATGGCTACACCTTC. The chain couples TRBV27 to TRBJ1-2, with unresolved D. The V gene's germline CDR1 is MNHEY and CDR2 SMNVEV (reference sequence). V was shortened by 2 bases and J by 0 bases, with 7 bases between the two germline ends. The CDR3 totals 14 residues.

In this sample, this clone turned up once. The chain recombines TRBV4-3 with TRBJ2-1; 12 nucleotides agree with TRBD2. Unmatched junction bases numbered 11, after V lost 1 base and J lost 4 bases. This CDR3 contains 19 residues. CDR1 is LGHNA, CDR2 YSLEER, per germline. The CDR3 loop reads CASSQGLAGGPTLYNEQFF. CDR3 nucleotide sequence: TGCGCCAGCAGCCAAGGTCTAGCGGGAGGGCCGACCCTGTACAATGAGCAGTTCTTC.

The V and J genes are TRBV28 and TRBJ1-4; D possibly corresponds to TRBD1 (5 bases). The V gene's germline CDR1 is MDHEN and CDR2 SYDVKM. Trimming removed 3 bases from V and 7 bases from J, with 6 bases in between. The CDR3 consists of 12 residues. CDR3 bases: TGTGCCAGCAGTTTCGACAGTGAAAAACTGTTTTTT. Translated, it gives CASSFDSEKLFF.